These 6 T cell receptor beta chains were all obtained from the same sample, sequenced in a study of blood T cell repertoires in COVID-19. Sequencing used immunoSEQ multiplex PCR; TCRdb keeps in-frame clones, though not all of them. The sample lists 200,000 to 300,000 clones, about nine tenths occurring once. Sequencing was performed on peripheral blood. Receptors originate from a woman between 40 and 55 years old who had recovered from COVID-19.

This chain links TRBV7-2 with TRBJ2-4; the match to TRBD1 covers 9 bases. V lost 6 bases, J lost 4 bases, and 10 bases stayed unmatched. The CDR3 spans 16 residues. CDR1 SGHTA and CDR2 FQGNSA come from the germline V gene. CDR3: CASSLSSGQGKNIQYF. Written as DNA, the CDR3 is TGTGCCAGCAGTCTCTCCTCGGGACAGGGTAAAAACATTCAGTACTTC.

This chain links TRBV19 with TRBJ2-2, with 9 positions matching TRBD2. V lost 2 bases, J lost 5 bases, and 21 bases stayed unmatched. This CDR3 is 21 amino acids long. The V gene's germline CDR1 is LNHDA and CDR2 SQIVND (reference sequence). For the CDR3, the DNA is TGTGCCAGTAGTATATTCCGGGCACTCGCGGGGGGGCGGTCGATTACCGGGGAGCTGTTTTTT. Translation: CASSIFRALAGGRSITGELFF.

Written as DNA, the CDR3 is TGTGCCAGTAGTGACCCCTCTAGCTCCTACGAGCAGTACTTC. This codes for CASSDPSSSYEQYF. The chain has TRBV19 and TRBJ2-7; D not certain. V lost 5 bases and J 0 bases, leaving 11 bases between the germline ends. The CDR3 has 14 residues. CDR1 is LNHDA and CDR2 is SQIVND in the germline V gene (reference sequence).

The V call is TRBV4-3, the J call TRBJ1-4, with a tentative D call TRBD1 (5 bases). CDR1 is LGHNA, CDR2 YSLEER, per germline. This CDR3 region has 13 residues. V was trimmed by 5 bases and J by 7 bases, leaving 11 bases between them. CDR3 coding DNA: TGCGCCAGCAGCAAATCGACAGCTGAAAAACTGTTTTTT. It encodes CASSKSTAEKLFF.

This sequence joins TRBV5-1 and TRBJ1-1; 8 nucleotides align to TRBD1. With 2 bases clipped from V and 1 base from J, the junction kept 4 bases outside the gene matches. The CDR3 extends over 15 amino acids. Germline V gene lookup returns CDR1 SGHRS and CDR2 YFSETQ. CDR3 region: CASSFRTGKNTEAFF. The CDR3 region has the DNA TGCGCCAGCAGCTTCCGGACAGGGAAGAACACTGAAGCTTTCTTT.

V is TRBV4-1 and J is TRBJ1-2; D gene ambiguous. The CDR3 covers 17 residues. V was shortened by 0 bases and J by 4 bases, with 18 bases between the two germline ends. The germline gives CDR1 MGHRA, CDR2 YSYEKL. CDR3 sequence reads: CASSQDKAGREGYGYTF. CDR3 sequence (DNA): TGCGCCAGCAGCCAAGATAAGGCCGGGAGAGAAGGCTATGGCTACACCTTC.